This passage covers 5 T cell receptor beta chains from one sample sequenced in a study of blood T cell repertoires in COVID-19. Clones were sequenced by immunoSEQ multiplex PCR, and TCRdb holds only the in-frame ones, with some missing. The data show 350,000 to 450,000 clones, roughly 90% seen once. Sequenced sample: PBMCs or T cells enriched from blood (not recorded which). These receptors all come from a woman under 40 who had recovered from COVID-19.

V usage is TRBV30 and J usage is TRBJ1-6; 8 bases fit TRBD1. The germline CDR1 and CDR2 sequences are GTSNPN and SVGIG (reference sequence). The CDR3 has 12 amino acids. CDR3 nucleotides: TGTGGAACAGGGGGCTATAATTCACCCCTCCACTTT. Its translation: CGTGGYNSPLHF.

The chain has TRBV10-3 and TRBJ2-1; 7 bases agree with TRBD2. The germline CDR1 and CDR2 sequences are ENHRY and SYGVKD. This CDR3 is built from 15 residues. Unmatched junction bases numbered 10, after V lost 2 bases and J lost 9 bases. The CDR3 DNA follows: TGTGCCATCAGTGAGCGAACTAGCGACACCTTTGAGCAGTTCTTC. Translated, it gives CAISERTSDTFEQFF.

The rearrangement uses TRBV18 and TRBJ1-1, with D unclear. This CDR3 has 9 amino acids. V lost 8 bases, J lost 11 bases, and 9 bases lay in between. Germline values: CDR1 KGHSH, CDR2 LQKENI. CDR3 protein: CASPLTAFF. As DNA, the CDR3 is TGTGCCAGCCCCTTGACTGCTTTCTTT.

J is TRBJ2-2 and V is TRBV12-3 or TRBV12-4; the D is unclear. V was pared by 6 bases and J by 5 bases, with 7 bases between. The CDR3 consists of 12 residues. This chain's CDR3 is CASRENTGELFF. DNA for the CDR3: TGTGCCAGCAGGGAGAATACCGGGGAGCTGTTTTTT.

The J gene is TRBJ1-2, the V gene TRBV5-4, with 8 bases matching TRBD1. This CDR3 is built from 16 residues. Germline loops: CDR1 SGHNT, CDR2 YYREEE (reference sequence). The junction had 12 bases not matched to a gene; V was cut back by 3 bases and J by 5 bases. The chain's CDR3 is CASSSGSPGGLYGYTF. The CDR3 DNA sequence: TGTGCCAGCAGCTCGGGCTCCCCAGGGGGCTTGTATGGCTACACCTTC.